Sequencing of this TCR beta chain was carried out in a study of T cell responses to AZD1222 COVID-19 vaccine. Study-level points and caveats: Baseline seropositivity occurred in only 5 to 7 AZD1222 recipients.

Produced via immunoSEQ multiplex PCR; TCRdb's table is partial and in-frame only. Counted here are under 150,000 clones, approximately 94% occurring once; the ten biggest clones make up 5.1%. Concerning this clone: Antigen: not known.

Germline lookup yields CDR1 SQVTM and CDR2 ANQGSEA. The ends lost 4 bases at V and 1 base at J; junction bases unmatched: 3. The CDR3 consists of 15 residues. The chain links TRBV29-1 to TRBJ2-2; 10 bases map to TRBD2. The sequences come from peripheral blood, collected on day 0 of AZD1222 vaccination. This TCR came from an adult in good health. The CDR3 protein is CSVVTSGVNTGELFF. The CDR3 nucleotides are TGCAGCGTTGTTACTAGCGGGGTGAACACCGGGGAGCTGTTTTTT.